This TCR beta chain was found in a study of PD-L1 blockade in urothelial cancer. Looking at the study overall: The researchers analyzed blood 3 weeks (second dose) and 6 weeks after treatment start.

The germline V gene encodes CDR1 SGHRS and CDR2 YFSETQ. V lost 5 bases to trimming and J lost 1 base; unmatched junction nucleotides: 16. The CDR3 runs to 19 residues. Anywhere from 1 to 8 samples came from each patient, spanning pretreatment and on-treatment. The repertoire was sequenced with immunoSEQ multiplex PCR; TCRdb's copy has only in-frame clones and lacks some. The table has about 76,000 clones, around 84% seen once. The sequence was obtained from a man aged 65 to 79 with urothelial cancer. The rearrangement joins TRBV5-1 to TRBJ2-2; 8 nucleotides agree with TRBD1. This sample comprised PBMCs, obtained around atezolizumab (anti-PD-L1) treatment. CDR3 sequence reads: CASSSGVGYGQGNTGELFF. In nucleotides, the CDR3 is TGCGCCAGCAGTTCCGGAGTTGGGTATGGACAGGGGAACACCGGGGAGCTGTTTTTT.